These 10 T cell receptor beta chains came from one sample sequenced in a study of graft-versus-host responses after intestinal transplantation. No antigen has been assigned to these receptors. Clones were read by immunoSEQ multiplex PCR, and TCRdb kept only the in-frame ones, dropping some. The table lists tens of thousands of clones, roughly nine tenths of them singletons. This specimen was unstimulated CD4+ T cells sorted from spleen or lymph node cells, taken before intestinal transplant. Receptor source: a human donor who received an intestinal transplant.

This sequence joins TRBV6-1 and TRBJ2-5; D gene unclear. This CDR3 is 10 amino acids long. Germline V gene lookup returns CDR1 MNHNS and CDR2 SASEGT. V was cut by 7 bases and J by 5 bases, with 5 bases left in between. Written as DNA, the CDR3 is TGTGCCAGCACCTTGGAGACCCAGTACTTC. This gives the protein CASTLETQYF.

This clone has just one count. The V call is TRBV10-1, the J call TRBJ1-5; no clear D. CDR3 length: 16 residues. CDR1 is WNHNN, CDR2 SYGVQD, per germline (reference sequence). Between the trimmed V and J ends, which lost 6 bases and 4 bases, there was a span of 19 bases. This CDR3 is CASRGPSVTGNQPQHF. The CDR3 DNA is TGCGCCAGCAGGGGCCCCTCGGTAACCGGTAATCAGCCCCAGCATTTT.

V usage is TRBV6-5 and J usage is TRBJ1-1, with 9 bases lining up with TRBD1. This CDR3 is built from 14 residues. Germline V gene lookup returns CDR1 MNHEY and CDR2 SVGAGI. V was clipped by 2 bases and J by 10 bases; unmatched bases: 8. CDR3 nucleotides: TGTGCCAGCAGTTACCGGGGACAGGGTAGAGGAGCTTTCTTT. Protein product: CASSYRGQGRGAFF.

The CDR3 DNA follows: TGTGCCAGCAGCTCGGGACAGGGGAGGCCAGATACGCAGTATTTT. Translating gives CASSSGQGRPDTQYF. The chain has TRBV11-2 and TRBJ2-3, with 10 positions matching TRBD1. With V trimmed by 4 bases and J by 4 bases, 5 bases remained unmatched. This CDR3 comprises 15 residues. Germline-derived CDR1 and CDR2 are SGHAT and FQNNGV.

This chain links TRBV5-6 with TRBJ2-3; 10 bases align to TRBD2. Germline V gene lookup returns CDR1 SGHDT and CDR2 YYEEEE. This CDR3 has 16 amino acids. The ends lost 3 bases at V and 0 bases at J; junction bases unmatched: 4. CDR3 region: CASSYPSGGSTDTQYF. In nucleotides, the CDR3 is TGTGCCAGCAGCTACCCTAGCGGGGGAAGCACAGATACGCAGTATTTT.

This clone was seen only once. The rearrangement joins TRBV7-9 to TRBJ1-6, with D tentatively TRBD1 (6 bases). CDR1 and CDR2 (germline): SEHNR, FQNEAQ (reference sequence). Trimming pared 4 bases from V and 10 bases from J, leaving 14 bases between. The CDR3 is made up of 14 amino acids. The CDR3 is CASSSTGFVSPLHF. CDR3 in DNA: TGTGCCAGCAGCTCCACAGGGTTTGTCTCACCCCTCCACTTT.

J is TRBJ1-1 and V is TRBV11-3, with D uncertain. Looked up from germline, CDR1 is SGHNT and CDR2 is YENEEA. V was pared by 0 bases and J by 1 base, with 9 bases between. This CDR3 contains 15 residues. The CDR3 DNA is TGTGCCAGCAGCTTAGATTCTGGGCCGAACACTGAAGCTTTCTTT. This encodes CASSLDSGPNTEAFF.

The chain links TRBV1 to TRBJ2-2; the table's D call of TRBD2 was not tested on the DNA. TRBV1 is a known pseudogene. The CDR3 covers 17 residues. The DNA for the CDR3 is TGCACCAGCAGCCAAGAGGGGACGGGGGGGCCTCCCGGGGAGCTGTTTTTT. Translating gives CTSSQEGTGGPPGELFF.

The rearrangement joins TRBV7-9 to TRBJ1-5; D is perhaps TRBD1 (5 bases). Trimming removed 5 bases from V and 4 bases from J, with 12 bases in between. The germline gives CDR1 SEHNR, CDR2 FQNEAQ (reference sequence). The CDR3 totals 14 residues. For the CDR3, the DNA is TGTGCCAGCAGCCGCGGGGACCTAAATCAGCCCCAGCATTTT. Translating gives CASSRGDLNQPQHF.

The chain uses TRBV5-1 and TRBJ1-5; 7 bases are shared with TRBD1. This CDR3 is built from 15 residues. Germline CDR1 SGHRS, CDR2 YFSETQ. V shed 4 bases, J shed 1 base, and the junction held 5 bases outside the gene matches. CDR3 sequence reads: CASSRDSMSNQPQHF. The CDR3, as DNA: TGCGCCAGCAGCCGGGACAGTATGAGCAATCAGCCCCAGCATTTT. The full variable domain, with the rest looked up from reference TRBV5-1 and TRBJ1-5, is KAGVTQTPRYLIKTRGQQVTLSCSPISGHRSVSWYQQTPGQGLQFLFEYFSETQRNKGNFPGRFSGRQFSNSRSEMNVSTLELGDSALYLCASSRDSMSNQPQHFGDGTRLSIL.